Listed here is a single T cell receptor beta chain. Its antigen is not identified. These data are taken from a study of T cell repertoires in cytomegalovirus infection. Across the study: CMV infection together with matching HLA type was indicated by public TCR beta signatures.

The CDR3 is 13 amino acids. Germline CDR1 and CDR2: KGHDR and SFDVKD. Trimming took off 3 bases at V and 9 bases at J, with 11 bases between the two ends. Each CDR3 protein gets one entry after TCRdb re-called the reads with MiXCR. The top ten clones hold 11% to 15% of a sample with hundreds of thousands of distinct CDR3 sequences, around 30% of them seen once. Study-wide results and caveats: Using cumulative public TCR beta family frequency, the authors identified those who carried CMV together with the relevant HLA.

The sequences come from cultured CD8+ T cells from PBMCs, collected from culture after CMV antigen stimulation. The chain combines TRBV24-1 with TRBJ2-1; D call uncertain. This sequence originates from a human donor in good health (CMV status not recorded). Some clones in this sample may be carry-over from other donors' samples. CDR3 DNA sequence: TGTGCCACCAGTGATGTTCGGGCCCCTGAGCAGTTCTTC. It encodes CATSDVRAPEQFF.